One T cell receptor beta chain is described in this entry. The entry originates in a study of cytomegalovirus exposure and HLA in healthy donors. The PCR made use of 60 Vbeta and 13 Jbeta primers. The table came from immunoSEQ multiplex PCR; TCRdb's copy has only in-frame clones and leaves some out. The top ten clones hold 7% to 9.5% of a sample with 150,000 to 200,000 clones, roughly 80% of them seen once. The CDR3 is made up of 14 amino acids. The germline CDR1 and CDR2 sequences are SEHNR and FQNEAQ (reference sequence). Unmatched junction bases numbered 6, after V lost 5 bases and J lost 6 bases. This rearrangement joins TRBV7-9 to TRBJ1-5; 8 nucleotides agree with TRBD1. The clonotype originates from a male donor in good health and CMV-seropositive. Sequencing was performed on PBMCs. The CDR3 DNA is TGTGCCAGCAGCAAGACAGGGGCCGGTCAGCCCCAGCATTTT. The encoded protein is CASSKTGAGQPQHF. The full variable domain, completed using reference TRBV7-9 and TRBJ1-5, is DTGVSQNPRHKITKRGQNVTFRCDPISEHNRLYWYRQTLGQGPEFLTYFQNEAQLEKSRLLSDRFSAERPKGSFSTLEIQRTEQGDSAMYLCASSKTGAGQPQHFGDGTRLSIL.